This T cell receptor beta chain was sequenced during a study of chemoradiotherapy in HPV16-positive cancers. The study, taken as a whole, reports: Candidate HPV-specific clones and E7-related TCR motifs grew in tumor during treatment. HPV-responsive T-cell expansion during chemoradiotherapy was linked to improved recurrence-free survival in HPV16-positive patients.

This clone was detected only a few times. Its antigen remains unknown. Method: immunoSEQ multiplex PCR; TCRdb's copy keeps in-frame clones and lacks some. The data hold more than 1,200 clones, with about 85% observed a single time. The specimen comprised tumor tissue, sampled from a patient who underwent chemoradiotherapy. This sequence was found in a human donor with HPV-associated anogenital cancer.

The CDR3 nucleotides are TGTGCCATCAGTGCCTCGACAGGGAAGGGTGAAAAACTGTTTTTT. It translates to CAISASTGKGEKLFF. The chain recombines TRBV10-3 with TRBJ1-4; 7 bases line up with TRBD1. V gave up 4 bases and J gave up 7 bases; unmatched junction bases: 9. CDR3 length: 15 residues. Germline CDR1 is ENHRY and CDR2 is SYGVKD.